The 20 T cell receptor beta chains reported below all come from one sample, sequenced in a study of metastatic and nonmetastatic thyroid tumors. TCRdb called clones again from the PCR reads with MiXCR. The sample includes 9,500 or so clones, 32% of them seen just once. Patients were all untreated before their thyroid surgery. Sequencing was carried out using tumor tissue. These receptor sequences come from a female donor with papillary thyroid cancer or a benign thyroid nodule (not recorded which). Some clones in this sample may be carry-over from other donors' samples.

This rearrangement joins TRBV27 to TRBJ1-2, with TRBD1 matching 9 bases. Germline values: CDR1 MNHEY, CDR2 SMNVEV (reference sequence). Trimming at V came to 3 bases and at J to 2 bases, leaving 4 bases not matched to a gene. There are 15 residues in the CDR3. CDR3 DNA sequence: TGTGCCAGCAGTTTTACAGGGGGCAGAAACTATGGCTACACCTTC. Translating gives CASSFTGGRNYGYTF.

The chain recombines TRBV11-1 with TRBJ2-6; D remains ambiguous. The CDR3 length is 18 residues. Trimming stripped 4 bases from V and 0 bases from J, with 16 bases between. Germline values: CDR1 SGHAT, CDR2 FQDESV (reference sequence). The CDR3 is CASSSPLGLASGANVLTF. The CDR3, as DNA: TGTGCCAGCAGCTCCCCCCTAGGGCTTGCCTCTGGGGCCAACGTCCTGACTTTC.

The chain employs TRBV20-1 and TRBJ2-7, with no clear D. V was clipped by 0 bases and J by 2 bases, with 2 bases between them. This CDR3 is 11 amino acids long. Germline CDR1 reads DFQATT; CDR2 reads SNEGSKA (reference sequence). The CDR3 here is CSARDPYEQYF. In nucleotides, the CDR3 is TGCAGTGCTAGAGATCCCTACGAGCAGTACTTC.

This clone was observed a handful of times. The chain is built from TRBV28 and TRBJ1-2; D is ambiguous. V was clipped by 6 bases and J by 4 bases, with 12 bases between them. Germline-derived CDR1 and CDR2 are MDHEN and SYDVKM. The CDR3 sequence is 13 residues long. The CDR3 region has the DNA TGTGCCAGCAGGCGCAGGTGGGGCTATGGCTACACCTTC. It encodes CASRRRWGYGYTF.

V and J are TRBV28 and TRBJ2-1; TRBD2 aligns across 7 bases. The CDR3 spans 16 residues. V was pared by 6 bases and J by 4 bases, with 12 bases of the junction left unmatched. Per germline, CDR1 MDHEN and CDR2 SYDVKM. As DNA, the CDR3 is TGTGCCAGCAGCTTGCCGGGGGGAGGGCAATACAATGAGCAGTTCTTC. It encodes CASSLPGGGQYNEQFF.

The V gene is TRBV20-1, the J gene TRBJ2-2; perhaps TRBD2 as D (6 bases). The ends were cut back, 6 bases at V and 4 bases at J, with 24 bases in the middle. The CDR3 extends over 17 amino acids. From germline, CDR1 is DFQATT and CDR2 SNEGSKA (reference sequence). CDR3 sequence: CSAWGSGGAGSTGELFF. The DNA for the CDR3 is TGCAGTGCCTGGGGGTCAGGCGGGGCAGGGAGCACCGGGGAGCTGTTTTTT.

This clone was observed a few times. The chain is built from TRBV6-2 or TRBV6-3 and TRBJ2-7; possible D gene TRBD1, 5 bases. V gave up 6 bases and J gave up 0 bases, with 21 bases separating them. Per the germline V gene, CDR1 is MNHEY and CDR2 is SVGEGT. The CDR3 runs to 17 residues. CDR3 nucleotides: TGTGCCAGCAGGGCCGAGGATATTCTGACAGACTCCTACGAGCAGTACTTC. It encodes CASRAEDILTDSYEQYF.

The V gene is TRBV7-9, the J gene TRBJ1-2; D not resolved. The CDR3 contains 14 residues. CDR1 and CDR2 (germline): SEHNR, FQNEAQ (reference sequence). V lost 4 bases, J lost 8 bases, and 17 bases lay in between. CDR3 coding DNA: TGTGCCAGCAGCTCGCCGGACTCGCCCCAAGGCTACACCTTC. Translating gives CASSSPDSPQGYTF.

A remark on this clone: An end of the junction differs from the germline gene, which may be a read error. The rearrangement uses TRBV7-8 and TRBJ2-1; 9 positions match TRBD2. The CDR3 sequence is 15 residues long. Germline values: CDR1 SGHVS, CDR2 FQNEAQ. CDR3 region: CASSVAGDPYNEQFF. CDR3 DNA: TGTGCCAGCAGCGTAGCGGGAGACCCCTACAATGAGCAGTTCTTC.

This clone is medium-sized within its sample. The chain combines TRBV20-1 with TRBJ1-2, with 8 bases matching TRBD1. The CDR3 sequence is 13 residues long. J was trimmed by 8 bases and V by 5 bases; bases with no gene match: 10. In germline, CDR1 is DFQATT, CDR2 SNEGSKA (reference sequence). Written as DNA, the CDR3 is TGCAGTGCTCCGCGGCAGGGGGCAGGGGGCTACACCTTC. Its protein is CSAPRQGAGGYTF.

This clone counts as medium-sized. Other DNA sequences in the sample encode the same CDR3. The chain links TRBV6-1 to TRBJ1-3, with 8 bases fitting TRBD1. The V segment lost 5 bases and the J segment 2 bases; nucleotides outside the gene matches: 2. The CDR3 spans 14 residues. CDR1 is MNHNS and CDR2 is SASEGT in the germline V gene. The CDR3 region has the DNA TGTGCCAGCAGTTCGGACAGGGCTGGAAACACCATATATTTT. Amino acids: CASSSDRAGNTIYF.

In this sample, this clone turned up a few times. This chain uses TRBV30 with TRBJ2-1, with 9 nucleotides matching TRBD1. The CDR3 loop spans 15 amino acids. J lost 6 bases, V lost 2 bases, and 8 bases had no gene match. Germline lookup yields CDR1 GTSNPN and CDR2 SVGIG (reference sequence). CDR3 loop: CAWSRGDRAPNEQFF. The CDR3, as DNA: TGTGCCTGGAGTCGCGGGGACAGGGCCCCCAATGAGCAGTTCTTC.

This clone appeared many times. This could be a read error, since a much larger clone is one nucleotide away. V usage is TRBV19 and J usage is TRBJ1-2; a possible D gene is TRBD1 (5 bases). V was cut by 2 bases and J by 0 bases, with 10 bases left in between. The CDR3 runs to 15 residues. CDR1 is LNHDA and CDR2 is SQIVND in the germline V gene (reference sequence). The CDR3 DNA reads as TGTGCCAGTAGTATACAGGGAGGCCCTAACTATGGCTACACCTTC. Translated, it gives CASSIQGGPNYGYTF.

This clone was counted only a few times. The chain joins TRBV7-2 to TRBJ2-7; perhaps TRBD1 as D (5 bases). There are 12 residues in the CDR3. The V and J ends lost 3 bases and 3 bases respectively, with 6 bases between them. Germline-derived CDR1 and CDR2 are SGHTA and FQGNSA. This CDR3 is CASSFQGYEQYF. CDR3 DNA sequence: TGTGCCAGCAGCTTTCAGGGCTACGAGCAGTACTTC.

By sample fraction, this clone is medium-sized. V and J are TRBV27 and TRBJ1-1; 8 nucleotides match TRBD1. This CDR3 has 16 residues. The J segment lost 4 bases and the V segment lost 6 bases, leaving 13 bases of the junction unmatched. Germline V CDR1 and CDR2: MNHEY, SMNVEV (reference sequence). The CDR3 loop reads CASSESGGFGSTEAFF. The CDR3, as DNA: TGTGCCAGCAGCGAATCAGGGGGCTTTGGTAGCACTGAAGCTTTCTTT.

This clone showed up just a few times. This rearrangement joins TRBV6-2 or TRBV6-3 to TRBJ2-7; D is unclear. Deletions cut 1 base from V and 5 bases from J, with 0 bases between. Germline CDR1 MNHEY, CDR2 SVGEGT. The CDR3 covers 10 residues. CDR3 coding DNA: TGTGCCAGCAGTTACTACGAGCAGTACTTC. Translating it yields CASSYYEQYF.

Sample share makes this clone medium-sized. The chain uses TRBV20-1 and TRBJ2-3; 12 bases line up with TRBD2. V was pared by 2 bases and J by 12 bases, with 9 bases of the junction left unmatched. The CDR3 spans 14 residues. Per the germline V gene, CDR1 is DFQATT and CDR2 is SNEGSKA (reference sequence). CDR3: CSARLAGGPMGQYF. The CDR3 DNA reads TGCAGTGCTAGACTAGCGGGAGGGCCGATGGGTCAGTATTTT.

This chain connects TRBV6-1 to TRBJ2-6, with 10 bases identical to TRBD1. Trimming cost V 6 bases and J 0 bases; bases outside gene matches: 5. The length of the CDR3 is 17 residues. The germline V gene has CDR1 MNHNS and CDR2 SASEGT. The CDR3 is CASRKGQGGSGANVLTF. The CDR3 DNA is TGTGCCAGCAGGAAAGGACAGGGGGGCTCTGGGGCCAACGTCCTGACTTTC.

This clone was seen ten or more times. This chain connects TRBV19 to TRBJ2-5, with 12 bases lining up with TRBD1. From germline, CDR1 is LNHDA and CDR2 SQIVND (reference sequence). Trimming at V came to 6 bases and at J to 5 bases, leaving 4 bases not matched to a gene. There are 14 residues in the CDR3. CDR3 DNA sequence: TGTGCCAGTAGCCCCGGGACAGGGGGCGAGACCCAGTACTTC. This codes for CASSPGTGGETQYF.

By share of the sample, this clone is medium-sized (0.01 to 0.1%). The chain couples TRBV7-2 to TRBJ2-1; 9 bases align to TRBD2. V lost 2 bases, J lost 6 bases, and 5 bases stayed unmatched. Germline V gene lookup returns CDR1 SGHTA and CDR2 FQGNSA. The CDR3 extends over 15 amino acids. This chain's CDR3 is CASSLRLAVSNEQFF. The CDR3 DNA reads TGTGCCAGCAGCTTACGACTAGCGGTGAGCAATGAGCAGTTCTTC.